This TCR beta chain was identified during a study of blood T cell repertoires in COVID-19. Only in-frame clones appear in the TCRdb table, and some are missing; sequencing was by immunoSEQ multiplex PCR. The sample shows some 89,000 clones, approximately 79% of them seen only once. This TCR was recovered from an older man with acute or convalescent COVID-19. Material for sequencing was peripheral blood.

CDR3 DNA sequence: TGTGCCAGCAGCCAGGGGGCGAGCAATCAGCCCCAGCATTTT. Translated: CASSQGASNQPQHF. The chain has TRBV3-1 (or the pseudogene TRBV3-2) and TRBJ1-5; weak D call: TRBD1 (6 bases). This CDR3 is 14 amino acids long. Trimming removed 3 bases from V and 1 base from J, with 7 bases in between. Germline CDR1 LGHDT, CDR2 YNNKEL (reference sequence).